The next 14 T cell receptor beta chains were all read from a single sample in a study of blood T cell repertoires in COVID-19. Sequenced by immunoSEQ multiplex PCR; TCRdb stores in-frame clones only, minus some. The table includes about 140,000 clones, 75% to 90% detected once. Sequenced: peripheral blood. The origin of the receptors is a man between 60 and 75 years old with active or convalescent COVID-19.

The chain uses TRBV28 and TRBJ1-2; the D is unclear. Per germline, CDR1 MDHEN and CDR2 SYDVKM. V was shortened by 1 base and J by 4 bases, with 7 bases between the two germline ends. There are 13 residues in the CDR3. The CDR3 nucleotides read TGTGCCAGCAGTTTATTGCCCGGCTATGGCTACACCTTC. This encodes CASSLLPGYGYTF.

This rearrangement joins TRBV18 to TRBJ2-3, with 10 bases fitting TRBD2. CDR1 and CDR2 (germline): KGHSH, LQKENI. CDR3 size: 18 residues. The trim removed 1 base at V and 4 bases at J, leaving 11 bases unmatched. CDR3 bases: TGTGCCAGCTCACCACTGGGCAGCCGGACTAGCGGTGCAGATACGCAGTATTTT. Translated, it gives CASSPLGSRTSGADTQYF.

CDR3 protein: CAWSRTGGNEQFF. CDR3 coding DNA: TGTGCCTGGAGTCGGACAGGGGGCAATGAGCAGTTCTTC. V and J are TRBV30 and TRBJ2-1, with 10 bases identical to TRBD1. Germline V gives CDR1 GTSNPN, CDR2 SVGIG (reference sequence). Trimming cost V 2 bases and J 6 bases; bases outside gene matches: 1. The CDR3 totals 13 residues.

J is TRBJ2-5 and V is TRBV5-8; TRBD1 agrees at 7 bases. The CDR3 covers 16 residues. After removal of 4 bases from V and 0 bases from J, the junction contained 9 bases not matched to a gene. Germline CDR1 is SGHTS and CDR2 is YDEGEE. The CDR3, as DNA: TGTGCCAGCAGCAGGGGACAGTCACCGTACCAAGAGACCCAGTACTTC. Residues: CASSRGQSPYQETQYF.

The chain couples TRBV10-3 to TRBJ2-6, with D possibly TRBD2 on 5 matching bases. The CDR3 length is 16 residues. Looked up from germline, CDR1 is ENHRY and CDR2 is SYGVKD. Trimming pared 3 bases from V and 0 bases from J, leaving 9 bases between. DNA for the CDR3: TGTGCCATCAGTGAAGGTCGGGGCTCTGGGGCCAACGTCCTGACTTTC. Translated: CAISEGRGSGANVLTF.

CDR3 nucleotides: TGTGCCAGCAGCAACGGACAGGGGGGAAGGAGCGGGGAGCTGTTTTTT. Amino acids: CASSNGQGGRSGELFF. The V call is TRBV7-9, the J call TRBJ2-2, with TRBD1 identical over 10 bases. CDR3 length: 16 residues. Looked up from germline, CDR1 is SEHNR and CDR2 is FQNEAQ (reference sequence). With 5 bases clipped from V and 7 bases from J, the junction kept 10 bases outside the gene matches.

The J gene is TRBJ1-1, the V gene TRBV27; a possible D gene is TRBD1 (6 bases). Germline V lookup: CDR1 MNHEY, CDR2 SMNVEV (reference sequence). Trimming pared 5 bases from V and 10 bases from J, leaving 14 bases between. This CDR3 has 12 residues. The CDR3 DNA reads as TGTGCCAGCAGTACGGAGGGGGGGGGAGCTTTCTTT. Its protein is CASSTEGGGAFF.

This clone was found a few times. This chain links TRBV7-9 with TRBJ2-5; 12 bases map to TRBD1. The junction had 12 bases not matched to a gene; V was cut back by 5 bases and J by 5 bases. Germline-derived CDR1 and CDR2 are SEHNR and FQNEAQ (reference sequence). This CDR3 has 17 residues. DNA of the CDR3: TGTGCCAGCAGCCCGAAAGGGGGACAGGGGGCTGTGGAGACCCAGTACTTC. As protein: CASSPKGGQGAVETQYF.

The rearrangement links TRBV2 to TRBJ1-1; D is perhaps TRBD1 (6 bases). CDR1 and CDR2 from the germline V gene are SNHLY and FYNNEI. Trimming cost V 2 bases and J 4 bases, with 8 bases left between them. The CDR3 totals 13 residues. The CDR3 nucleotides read TGTGCCAGCAGTGAACTAGGGGGCACTGAAGCTTTCTTT. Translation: CASSELGGTEAFF.

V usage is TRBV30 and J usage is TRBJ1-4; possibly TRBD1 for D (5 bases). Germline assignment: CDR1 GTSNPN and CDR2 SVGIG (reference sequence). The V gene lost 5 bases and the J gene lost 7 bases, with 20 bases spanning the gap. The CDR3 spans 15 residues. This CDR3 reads CAWASRGGLGEKLFF. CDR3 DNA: TGTGCCTGGGCATCAAGGGGTGGCCTCGGTGAAAAACTGTTTTTT. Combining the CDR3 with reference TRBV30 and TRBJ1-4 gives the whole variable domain SQTIHQWPATLVQPVGSPLSLECTVEGTSNPNLYWYRQAAGRGLQLLFYSVGIGQISSEVPQNLSASRPQDRQFILSSKKLLLSDSGFYLCAWASRGGLGEKLFFGSGTQLSVL.

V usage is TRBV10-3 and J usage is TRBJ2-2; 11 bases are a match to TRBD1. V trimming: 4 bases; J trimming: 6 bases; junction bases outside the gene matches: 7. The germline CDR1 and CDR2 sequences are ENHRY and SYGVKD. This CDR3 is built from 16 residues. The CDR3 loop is CAISGGTGGAPGELFF. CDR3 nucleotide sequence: TGTGCCATCAGTGGAGGGACAGGGGGGGCACCCGGGGAGCTGTTTTTT.

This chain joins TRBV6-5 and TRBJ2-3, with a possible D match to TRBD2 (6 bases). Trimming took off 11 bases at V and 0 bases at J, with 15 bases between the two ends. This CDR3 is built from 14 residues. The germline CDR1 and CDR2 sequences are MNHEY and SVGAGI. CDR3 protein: CAGTFSPSTDTQYF. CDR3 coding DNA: TGTGCCGGGACTTTTTCGCCTAGCACAGATACGCAGTATTTT.

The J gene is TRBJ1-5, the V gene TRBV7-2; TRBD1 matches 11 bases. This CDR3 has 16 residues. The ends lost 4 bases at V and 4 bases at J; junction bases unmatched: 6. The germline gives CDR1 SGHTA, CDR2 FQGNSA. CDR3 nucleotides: TGTGCCAGCAGCTCCCGGGACAGGGGGTGGAATCAGCCCCAGCATTTT. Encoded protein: CASSSRDRGWNQPQHF.

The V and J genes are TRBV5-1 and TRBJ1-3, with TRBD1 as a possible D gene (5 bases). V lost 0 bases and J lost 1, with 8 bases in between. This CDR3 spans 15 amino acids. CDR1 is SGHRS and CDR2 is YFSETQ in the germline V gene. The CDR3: CASSLDRPSGNTIYF. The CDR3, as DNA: TGCGCCAGCAGCTTGGACAGGCCGTCTGGAAACACCATATATTTT. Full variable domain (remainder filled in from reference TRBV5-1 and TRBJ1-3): KAGVTQTPRYLIKTRGQQVTLSCSPISGHRSVSWYQQTPGQGLQFLFEYFSETQRNKGNFPGRFSGRQFSNSRSEMNVSTLELGDSALYLCASSLDRPSGNTIYFGEGSWLTVV.